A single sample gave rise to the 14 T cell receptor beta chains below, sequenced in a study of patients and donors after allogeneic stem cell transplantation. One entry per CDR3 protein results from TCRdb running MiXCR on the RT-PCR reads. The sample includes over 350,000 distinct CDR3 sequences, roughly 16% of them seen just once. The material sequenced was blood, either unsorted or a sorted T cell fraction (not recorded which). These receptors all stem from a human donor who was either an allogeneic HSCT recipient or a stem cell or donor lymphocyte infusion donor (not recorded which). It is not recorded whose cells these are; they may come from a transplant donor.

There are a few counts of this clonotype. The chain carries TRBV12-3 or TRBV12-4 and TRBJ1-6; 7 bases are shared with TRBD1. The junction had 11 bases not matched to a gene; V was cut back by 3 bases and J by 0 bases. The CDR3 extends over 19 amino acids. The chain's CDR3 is CASSLGQGGPSSYNSPLHF. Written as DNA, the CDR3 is TGTGCCAGCAGTTTGGGTCAGGGGGGTCCAAGCTCCTATAATTCACCCCTCCACTTT.

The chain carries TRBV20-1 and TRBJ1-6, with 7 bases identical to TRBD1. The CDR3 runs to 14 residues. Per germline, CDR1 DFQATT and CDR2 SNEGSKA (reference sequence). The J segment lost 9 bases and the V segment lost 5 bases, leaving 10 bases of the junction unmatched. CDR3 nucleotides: TGCAGTGCTCGTCCCGGGACAGTGTCTTCACCCCTCCACTTT. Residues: CSARPGTVSSPLHF.

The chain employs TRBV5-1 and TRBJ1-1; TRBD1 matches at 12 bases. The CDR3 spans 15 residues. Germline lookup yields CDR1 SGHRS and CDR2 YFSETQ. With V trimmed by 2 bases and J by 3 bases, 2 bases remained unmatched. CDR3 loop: CASSFRDRGHTEAFF. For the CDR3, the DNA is TGCGCCAGCAGCTTCCGGGACAGGGGGCACACTGAAGCTTTCTTT. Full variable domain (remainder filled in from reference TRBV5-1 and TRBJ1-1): KAGVTQTPRYLIKTRGQQVTLSCSPISGHRSVSWYQQTPGQGLQFLFEYFSETQRNKGNFPGRFSGRQFSNSRSEMNVSTLELGDSALYLCASSFRDRGHTEAFFGQGTRLTVV.

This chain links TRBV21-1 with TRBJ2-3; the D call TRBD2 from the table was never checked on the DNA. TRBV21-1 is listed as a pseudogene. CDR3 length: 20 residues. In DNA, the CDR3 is TGTGCCAGCACTATTAGAGGGGCCGGGACTAGCGGGCGTTCAGCAGATACGCAGTATTTT. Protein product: CASTIRGAGTSGRSADTQYF.

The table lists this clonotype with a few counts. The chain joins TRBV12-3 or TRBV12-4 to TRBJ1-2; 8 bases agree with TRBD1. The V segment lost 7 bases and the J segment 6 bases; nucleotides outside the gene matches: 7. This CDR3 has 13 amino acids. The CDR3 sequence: CASTQDRVNGYTF. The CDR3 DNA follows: TGTGCCAGCACCCAGGACAGGGTCAATGGCTACACCTTC.

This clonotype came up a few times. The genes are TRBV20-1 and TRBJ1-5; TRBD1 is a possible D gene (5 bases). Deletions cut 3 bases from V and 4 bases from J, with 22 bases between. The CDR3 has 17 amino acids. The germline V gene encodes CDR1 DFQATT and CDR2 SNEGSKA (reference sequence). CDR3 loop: CSASLKGSGQGNQPQHF. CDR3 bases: TGCAGTGCTAGCCTCAAAGGGTCAGGACAAGGGAATCAGCCCCAGCATTTT.

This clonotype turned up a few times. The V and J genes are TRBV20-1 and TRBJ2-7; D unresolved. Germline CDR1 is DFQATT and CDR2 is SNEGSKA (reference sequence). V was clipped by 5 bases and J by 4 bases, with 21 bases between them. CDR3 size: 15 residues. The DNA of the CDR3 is TGCAGTGCTTCCCCGTTAGTCCGCCGGAATTACGAGCAGTACTTC. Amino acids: CSASPLVRRNYEQYF.

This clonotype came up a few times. CDR3 sequence reads: CASSRDKGYEQYF. In DNA, the CDR3 is TGTGCCAGCAGCAGGGATAAGGGCTACGAGCAGTACTTC. The chain uses TRBV4-2 and TRBJ2-7; D remains ambiguous. V was clipped by 5 bases and J by 3 bases, with 11 bases between them. The CDR3 totals 13 residues. Germline values: CDR1 LGHNA, CDR2 YNFKEQ.

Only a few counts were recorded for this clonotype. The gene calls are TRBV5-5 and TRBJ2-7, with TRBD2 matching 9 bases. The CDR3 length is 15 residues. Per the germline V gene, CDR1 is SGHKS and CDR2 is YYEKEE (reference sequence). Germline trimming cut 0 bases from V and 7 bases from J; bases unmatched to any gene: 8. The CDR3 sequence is CASSLARLAGYEQYF. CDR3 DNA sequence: TGTGCCAGCAGCTTGGCCAGGCTAGCGGGATATGAGCAGTACTTC.

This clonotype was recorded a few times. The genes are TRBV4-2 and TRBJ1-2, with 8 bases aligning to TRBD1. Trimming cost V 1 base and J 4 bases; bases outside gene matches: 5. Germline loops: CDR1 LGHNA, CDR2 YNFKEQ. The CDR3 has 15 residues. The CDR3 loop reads CASSQGQGAFYGYTF. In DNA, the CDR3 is TGTGCCAGCAGCCAAGGGCAGGGGGCGTTCTATGGCTACACCTTC.

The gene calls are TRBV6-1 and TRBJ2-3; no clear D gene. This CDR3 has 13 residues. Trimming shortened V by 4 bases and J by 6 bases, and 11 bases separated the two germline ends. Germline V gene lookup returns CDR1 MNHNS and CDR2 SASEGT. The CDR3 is CASSARTEDTQYF. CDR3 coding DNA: TGTGCCAGCAGTGCCCGGACCGAGGATACGCAGTATTTT.

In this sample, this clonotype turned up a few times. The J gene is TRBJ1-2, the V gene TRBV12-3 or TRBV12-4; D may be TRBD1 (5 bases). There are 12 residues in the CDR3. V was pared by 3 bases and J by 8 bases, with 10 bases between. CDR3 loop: CASSLGGFGYTF. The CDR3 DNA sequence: TGTGCCAGCAGTTTGGGGGGATTCGGCTACACCTTC.

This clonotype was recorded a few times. The CDR3 region has the DNA TGTGCCAGCAGTTACACCTCGGGCATCACAGATACGCAGTATTTT. This translates into CASSYTSGITDTQYF. The rearrangement uses TRBV6-5 and TRBJ2-3, with no clear D. Deletions cut 2 bases from V and 2 bases from J, with 11 bases between. CDR3 length: 15 residues. The germline V gene has CDR1 MNHEY and CDR2 SVGAGI.

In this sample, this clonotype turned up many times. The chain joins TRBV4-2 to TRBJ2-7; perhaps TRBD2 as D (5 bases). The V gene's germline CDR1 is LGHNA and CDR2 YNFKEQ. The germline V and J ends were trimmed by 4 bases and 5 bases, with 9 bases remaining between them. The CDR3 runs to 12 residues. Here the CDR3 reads CASSPSGDEQYF. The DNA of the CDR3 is TGTGCCAGCAGCCCGAGCGGTGACGAGCAGTACTTC.